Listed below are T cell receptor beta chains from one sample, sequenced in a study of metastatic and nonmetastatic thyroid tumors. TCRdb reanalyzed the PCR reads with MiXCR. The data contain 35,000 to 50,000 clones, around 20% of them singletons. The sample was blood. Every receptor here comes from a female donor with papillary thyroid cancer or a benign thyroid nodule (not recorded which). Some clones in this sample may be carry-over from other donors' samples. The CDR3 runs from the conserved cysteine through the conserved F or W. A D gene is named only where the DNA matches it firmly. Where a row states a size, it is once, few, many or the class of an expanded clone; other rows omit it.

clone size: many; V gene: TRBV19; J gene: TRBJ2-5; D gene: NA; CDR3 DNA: TGTGCCAGTAGAAAACAGGGAGGGGAGACCCAGTACTTC; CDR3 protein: CASRKQGGETQYF
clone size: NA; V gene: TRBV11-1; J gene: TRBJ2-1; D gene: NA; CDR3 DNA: TGTGCCAGCAGCCCCCTCTTTCGAGGCTTCTACAATGAGCAGTTCTTT; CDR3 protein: CASSPLFRGFYNEQFF
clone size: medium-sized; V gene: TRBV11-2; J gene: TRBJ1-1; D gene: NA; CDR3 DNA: TGTGCCAGCAGCCTAAGCCCGGGTATCACTGAAGCTTTCTTT; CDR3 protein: CASSLSPGITEAFF
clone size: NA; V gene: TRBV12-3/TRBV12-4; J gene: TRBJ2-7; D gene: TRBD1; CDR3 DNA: TGTGCCAGCAGCCCGAAGGACAGGGGATACGAGCAGTACTTC; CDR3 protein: CASSPKDRGYEQYF
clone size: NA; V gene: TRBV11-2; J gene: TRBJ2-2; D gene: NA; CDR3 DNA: TGTGCCAGCAGCTTAGGTGGAGGTGCGAGCACCGGGGATCTGTTTTTT; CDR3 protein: CASSLGGGASTGDLFF
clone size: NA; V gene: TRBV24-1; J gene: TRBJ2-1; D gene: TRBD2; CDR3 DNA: TGTGCCACCAGTGAGCCTGGGACTAGCGTTCTGTTGAATGAGCAGTTCTTC; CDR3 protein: CATSEPGTSVLLNEQFF
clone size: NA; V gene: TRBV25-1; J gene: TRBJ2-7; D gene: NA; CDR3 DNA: TGTGCCAGCAGTGACCTAGGGCAGAACGAGCAGTACTTC; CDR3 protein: CASSDLGQNEQYF
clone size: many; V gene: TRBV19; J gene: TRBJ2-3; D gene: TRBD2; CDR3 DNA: TGTGCCAGTAGTAATTCGGGGGGGGATACGCAGTATTTT; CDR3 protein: CASSNSGGDTQYF
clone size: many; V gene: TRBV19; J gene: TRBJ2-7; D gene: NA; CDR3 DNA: TGTGCCAGTAGTATACAGGGGAGCTCCTACGAGCAGTACTTC; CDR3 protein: CASSIQGSSYEQYF
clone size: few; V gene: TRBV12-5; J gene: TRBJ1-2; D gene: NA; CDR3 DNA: TGTGCTAGTGGAGGACATACCGACTATGGCTACACCTTC; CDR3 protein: CASGGHTDYGYTF
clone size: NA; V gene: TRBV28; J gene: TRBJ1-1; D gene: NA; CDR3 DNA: TGTGCCAGCATGTTAGACAGTCACACTGAAGCTTTCTTT; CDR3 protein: CASMLDSHTEAFF
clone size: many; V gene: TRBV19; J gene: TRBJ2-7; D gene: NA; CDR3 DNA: TGTGCCAGTAGTCCACCGGACTCCTACGAGCAGTACTTC; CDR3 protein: CASSPPDSYEQYF
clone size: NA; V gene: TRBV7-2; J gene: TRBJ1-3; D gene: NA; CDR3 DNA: TGTGCCAGCAGCCCCTCTACAGGGCCCGGAAACACCATATATTTT; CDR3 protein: CASSPSTGPGNTIYF
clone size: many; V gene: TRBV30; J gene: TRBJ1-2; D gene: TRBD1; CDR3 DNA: TGTGCCTGGGAAGGTGGGACAGGGTTGAGTGGCTACACCTTC; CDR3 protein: CAWEGGTGLSGYTF
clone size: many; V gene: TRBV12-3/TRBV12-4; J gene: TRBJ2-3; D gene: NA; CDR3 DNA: TGTGCCAGCAGCCTTAGCGGAGGAGATACGCAGTATTTT; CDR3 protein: CASSLSGGDTQYF
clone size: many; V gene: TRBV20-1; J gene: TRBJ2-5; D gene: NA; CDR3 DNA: TGCAGTGCTAGACGCGACAGCAACCTCCAAGAGACCCAGTACTTC; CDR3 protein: CSARRDSNLQETQYF
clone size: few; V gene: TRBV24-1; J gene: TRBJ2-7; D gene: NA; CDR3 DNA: TGTGCCACCAGTGATTACGCGGGACAGAAATACGAGCAGTACTTC; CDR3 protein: CATSDYAGQKYEQYF
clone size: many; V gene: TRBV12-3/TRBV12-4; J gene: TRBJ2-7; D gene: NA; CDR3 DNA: TGTGCCAGCAAGTTGTACAACGACGAGCAGTACTTC; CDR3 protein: CASKLYNDEQYF